The rows below give T cell receptor beta chains drawn from one sample of a study of shared clonotypes between healthy human individuals. Assay used: immunoSEQ multiplex PCR; TCRdb lists only in-frame clones, some missing. This sample has roughly 330,000 clones, with around 74% found just once. The sample comprised memory CD4+ T cells sorted from blood. The receptors originated from a young man in good health. Both conserved end residues are part of each CDR3. A D gene is named only where the DNA matches it firmly. Rows give clone size only sometimes, using once, few, many, or a class for an expanded clone.

d_call | j_call | v_call | clone_size | cdr3_aa | cdr3_nt
TRBD1 | TRBJ1-5 | TRBV2 | . | CASSGDRGGNQPQHF | TGTGCCAGCAGTGGGGACAGGGGAGGCAATCAGCCCCAGCATTTT
. | TRBJ2-7 | TRBV5-5 | . | CASSLVVSDEQYF | TGTGCCAGCAGCTTGGTGGTTTCCGACGAGCAGTACTTC
TRBD2 | TRBJ2-1 | TRBV19 | few | CASSIRAGVLYNEQFF | TGTGCCAGTAGTATTCGGGCGGGAGTGCTCTACAATGAGCAGTTCTTC
. | TRBJ2-2 | TRBV19 | . | CASSIVHRAEETGELFF | TGTGCCAGTAGTATAGTCCACAGGGCTGAGGAGACCGGGGAGCTGTTTTTT
TRBD1 | TRBJ1-1 | TRBV11-2 | . | CASSLRQGTEAFF | TGTGCCAGCAGCCTAAGACAGGGCACTGAAGCTTTCTTT
. | TRBJ2-3 | TRBV9 | . | CASSVGRLTDTQYF | TGTGCCAGCAGCGTAGGGCGGCTCACAGATACGCAGTATTTT
. | TRBJ1-1 | TRBV7-9 | . | CASSLVGTLNLMNTEAFF | TGTGCCAGCAGCTTAGTAGGCACTTTAAATTTAATGAACACTGAAGCTTTCTTT
TRBD1 | TRBJ2-5 | TRBV29-1 | . | CSVRQGLGQETQYF | TGCAGCGTCCGACAGGGGTTGGGTCAAGAGACCCAGTACTTC
. | TRBJ2-7 | TRBV5-1 | . | CASSLGTVGGYEQYF | TGCGCCAGCAGCTTGGGGACCGTCGGTGGGTACGAGCAGTACTTC
. | TRBJ1-1 | TRBV30 | . | CAWSVGTGDRQGFEAFF | TGTGCCTGGAGTGTGGGGACGGGGGACCGGCAGGGCTTCGAAGCTTTCTTT
. | TRBJ2-6 | TRBV18 | . | CASSRGLAISGANVLTF | TGTGCCAGCTCCCGCGGACTGGCGATATCTGGGGCCAACGTCCTGACTTTC
. | TRBJ1-2 | TRBV5-1 | once | CASSPGIGGGEIYGYTF | TGCGCCAGCAGCCCCGGAATCGGGGGAGGAGAGATCTATGGCTACACCTTC
TRBD1 | TRBJ2-2 | TRBV5-8 | . | CASIPPRGWTGELFF | TGTGCCAGCATCCCACCCAGGGGGTGGACCGGGGAGCTGTTTTTT
TRBD1 | TRBJ1-5 | TRBV10-2 | . | CASARTGGNQPQHF | TGCGCCAGCGCCCGGACAGGGGGCAATCAGCCCCAGCATTTT
TRBD1 | TRBJ2-5 | TRBV5-1 | many | CASSKDRGAETQYF | TGCGCCAGCAGCAAGGACAGGGGCGCAGAGACCCAGTACTTC
. | TRBJ2-5 | TRBV7-2 | . | CASSGLTQETQYF | TGTGCCAGCTCCGGACTAACACAAGAGACCCAGTACTTC
TRBD1 | TRBJ2-2 | TRBV19 | . | CASSSNRGNTGELFF | TGTGCCAGTAGTTCCAACAGGGGGAACACCGGGGAGCTGTTTTTT
TRBD2 | TRBJ2-5 | TRBV28 | . | CASSLIAGIQETQYF | TGTGCCAGCAGTTTAATAGCGGGAATACAAGAGACCCAGTACTTC
. | TRBJ2-2 | TRBV5-6 | once | CASSPYGTGELFF | TGTGCCAGCAGCCCCTACGGCACCGGGGAGCTGTTTTTT
TRBD1 | TRBJ2-3 | TRBV7-3 | . | CASSRTGSTDTQYF | TGTGCCAGCAGCCGGACAGGGAGCACAGATACGCAGTATTTT
TRBD2 | TRBJ2-1 | TRBV28 | . | CASSPSGSGYNEQFF | TGTGCCAGCAGCCCTAGCGGGAGCGGGTACAATGAGCAGTTCTTC
. | TRBJ2-7 | TRBV19 | . | CASSPYSSNYEQYF | TGTGCCAGTAGTCCGTATAGCTCCAACTACGAGCAGTACTTC
TRBD2 | TRBJ2-3 | TRBV5-8 | . | CASSSYAGGLDTQYF | TGTGCCAGCAGCTCCTACGCGGGAGGGCTAGATACGCAGTATTTT
TRBD1 | TRBJ2-7 | TRBV11-3 | . | CASSLGQGNSYEQYF | TGTGCCAGCAGCTTAGGACAGGGGAACTCCTACGAGCAGTACTTC
TRBD1 | TRBJ1-1 | TRBV5-1 | . | CASSLGDRGILSEAFF | TGCGCCAGCAGCTTGGGGGACAGGGGTATTTTATCTGAAGCTTTCTTT
. | TRBJ1-3 | TRBV6-5 | . | CASSLARASSGNTIYF | TGTGCCAGCAGTTTGGCGAGGGCCAGCTCTGGAAACACCATATATTTT
TRBD2 | TRBJ2-7 | TRBV11-2 | . | CASSQLAGVYEQYF | TGTGCCAGCAGCCAACTAGCGGGAGTGTACGAGCAGTACTTC
. | TRBJ2-3 | TRBV7-2 | . | CASSQRSTDTQYF | TGTGCCAGCAGCCAACGGAGCACAGATACGCAGTATTTT
. | TRBJ1-5 | TRBV6-1 | . | CASMASYSNQPQHF | TGTGCCAGCATGGCGAGTTATAGCAATCAGCCCCAGCATTTT
. | TRBJ1-2 | TRBV5-1 | . | CASSLEQASNHGYTF | TGCGCCAGCAGCTTGGAACAGGCCTCTAACCATGGCTACACCTTC
. | TRBJ2-7 | TRBV5-1 | . | CASSPRGHEQYF | TGCGCCAGCAGCCCCCGGGGCCACGAGCAGTACTTC
. | TRBJ1-1 | TRBV28 | . | CASSFAGVEAFF | TGTGCCAGCAGTTTCGCCGGGGTTGAAGCTTTCTTT
TRBD2 | TRBJ2-5 | TRBV5-1 | . | CASSPLTGGQETQYF | TGCGCCAGCAGCCCCCTTACGGGAGGGCAAGAGACCCAGTACTTC
. | TRBJ2-6 | TRBV27 | once | CASSYTGLSGANVLTF | TGTGCCAGCAGTTATACAGGACTCTCTGGGGCCAACGTCCTGACTTTC
. | TRBJ2-1 | TRBV28 | . | CASPAGSGADNEQFF | TGTGCCAGCCCCGCCGGGTCGGGAGCGGACAATGAGCAGTTCTTC
TRBD1 | TRBJ2-2 | TRBV7-2 | . | CASSLAGQGNTGELFF | TGTGCCAGCAGCTTAGCTGGACAGGGGAACACCGGGGAGCTGTTTTTT
. | TRBJ2-7 | TRBV4-3 | once | CASSQDSQIYEQYF | TGCGCCAGCAGCCAAGATAGCCAGATCTACGAGCAGTACTTC
. | TRBJ2-6 | TRBV7-8 | . | CASSPITGANVLTF | TGTGCCAGCAGCCCGATCACTGGGGCCAACGTCCTGACTTTC
. | TRBJ2-2 | TRBV5-1 | many | CASSFGTPNTGELFF | TGCGCCAGCAGCTTCGGGACACCGAACACCGGGGAGCTGTTTTTT
. | TRBJ1-1 | TRBV16 | . | CASSPRAQMNTEAFF | TGTGCCAGCAGCCCCCGGGCGCAAATGAACACTGAAGCTTTCTTT